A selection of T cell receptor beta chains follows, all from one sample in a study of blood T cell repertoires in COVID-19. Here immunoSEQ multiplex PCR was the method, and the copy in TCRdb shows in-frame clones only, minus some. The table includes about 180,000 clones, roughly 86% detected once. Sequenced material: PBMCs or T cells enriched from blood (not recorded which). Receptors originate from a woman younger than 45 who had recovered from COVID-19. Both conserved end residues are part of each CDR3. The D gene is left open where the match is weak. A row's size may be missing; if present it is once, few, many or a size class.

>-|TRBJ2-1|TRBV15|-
TGTGCCACCAGCAGAGGTCAGTTACGCTACAATGAGCAGTTCTTC
CATSRGQLRYNEQFF
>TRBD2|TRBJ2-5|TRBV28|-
TGTGCCAGCAGTACGACTAGCCCTCAAGAGACCCAGTACTTC
CASSTTSPQETQYF
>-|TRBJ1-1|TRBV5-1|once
TGCGCCAGCAGCTTGGGGGGAGGGTCCACTGAAGCTTTCTTT
CASSLGGGSTEAFF
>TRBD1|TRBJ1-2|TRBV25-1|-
TGTGCCACGACAGGGGGCAGCGCCTATGGCTACACCTTC
CATTGGSAYGYTF
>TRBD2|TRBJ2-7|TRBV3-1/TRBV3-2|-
TGTGCCAGCAGCCAAAGAAGGCCGGGGACTAGCGGGAGCTCCTACGAGCAGTACTTC
CASSQRRPGTSGSSYEQYF
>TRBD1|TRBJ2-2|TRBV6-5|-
TGTGCCAGCAGTTACTGGGGACAGGGGGCCGCCGGGGAGCTGTTTTTT
CASSYWGQGAAGELFF
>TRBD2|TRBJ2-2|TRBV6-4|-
TGTGCCAGCAGCGAATTTAGCGGGAGGGCCGACACCGGGGAGCTGTTTTTT
CASSEFSGRADTGELFF
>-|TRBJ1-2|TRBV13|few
TGTGCCAGCAGCCAAGCTACTAACTATGGCTACACCTTC
CASSQATNYGYTF
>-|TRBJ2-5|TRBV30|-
TGTGCCTGGAGTGTACTAAGGACCCAGTACTTC
CAWSVLRTQYF
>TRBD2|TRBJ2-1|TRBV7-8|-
TGTGCCAGCAGCTGGGTGGCGGGGGGCTCCTACAATGAGCAGTTCTTC
CASSWVAGGSYNEQFF
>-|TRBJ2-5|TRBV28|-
TGTGCCAGCAGTTCAGGGGGGCGTTTGCAAGAGACCCAGTACTTC
CASSSGGRLQETQYF
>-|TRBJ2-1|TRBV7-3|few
TGTGCCAGCAGCCGCGGGCCAAACAATGAGCAGTTCTTC
CASSRGPNNEQFF
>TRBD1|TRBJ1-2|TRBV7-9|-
TGTGCCAGCAGCCCTGGGCAGGGGGTTGCTAACTATGGCTACACCTTC
CASSPGQGVANYGYTF
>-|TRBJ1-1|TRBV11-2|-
TGTGCCAGCAGCTTAGAATCGACAGCTGTCATGAACACTGAAGCTTTCTTT
CASSLESTAVMNTEAFF
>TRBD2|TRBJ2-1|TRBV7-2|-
TGTGCCAGCAGCTCCGGGACTAGCGAGTACAATGAGCAGTTCTTC
CASSSGTSEYNEQFF
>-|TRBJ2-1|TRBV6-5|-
TGTGCCAGCAGCCCCAGAGGCTTTGGAGGCGATGAGCAGTTCTTC
CASSPRGFGGDEQFF
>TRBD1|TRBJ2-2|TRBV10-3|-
TGTGCCATCAGCCCACTCAAGACAGGGGCGAACACCGGGGAGCTGTTTTTT
CAISPLKTGANTGELFF
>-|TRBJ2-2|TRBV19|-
TGTGCCAGTAGTATCGCTAGCTCTTACACCGGGGAGCTGTTTTTT
CASSIASSYTGELFF
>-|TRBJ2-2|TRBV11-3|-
TGTGCCAGCAGCTTAGATTGGGCTTCAAACACCGGGGAGCTGTTTTTT
CASSLDWASNTGELFF
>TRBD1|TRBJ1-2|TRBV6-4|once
TGTGCCAGCAGTGACTCTACAGGGGGAGGCTACACCTTC
CASSDSTGGGYTF
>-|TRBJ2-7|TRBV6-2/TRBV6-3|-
TGTGCCAGCAGTTACTCGAGGCAGGGGCAGACCTCCTACGAGCAGTACTTC
CASSYSRQGQTSYEQYF
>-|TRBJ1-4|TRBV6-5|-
TGTGCCTCCCACAGGGCGAATGAAAAACTGTTTTTT
CASHRANEKLFF
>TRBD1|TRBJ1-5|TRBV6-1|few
TGTGCCAGCAGTGAAAACAGGGGAAGCAGCAATCAGCCCCAGCATTTT
CASSENRGSSNQPQHF
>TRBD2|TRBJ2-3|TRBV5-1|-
TGCGCCAGCAGCTGGGGAGGCGGGAGGAGATGGGATACGCAGTATTTT
CASSWGGGRRWDTQYF
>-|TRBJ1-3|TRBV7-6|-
TGTGCCAGCAGCTTTTCCCACAGCTCTGGAAACACCATATATTTT
CASSFSHSSGNTIYF
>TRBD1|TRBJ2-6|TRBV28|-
TGTGCCAGCAGCTCCAAGGGGGCTAGGTCTGGGGCCAACGTCCTGACTTTC
CASSSKGARSGANVLTF
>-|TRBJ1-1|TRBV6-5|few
TGTGCCAGCACCTTTCAGGGTGAAGGGGACACTGAAGCTTTCTTT
CASTFQGEGDTEAFF
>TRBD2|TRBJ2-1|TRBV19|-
TGTGCCAGTAGTTTTCGGACTAGCCGCAATGAGCAGTTCTTC
CASSFRTSRNEQFF
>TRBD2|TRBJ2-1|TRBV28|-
TGTGCCAGCAGACCAGCGGGGATAGGCAATGAGCAGTTCTTC
CASRPAGIGNEQFF
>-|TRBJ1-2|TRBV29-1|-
TGCAGCGTTGAAGATCCGGAACAGGGCCCATACTATGGCTACACCTTC
CSVEDPEQGPYYGYTF
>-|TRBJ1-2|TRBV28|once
TGTGCCAGCAGTTGGGGGGGATCCTATGGCTACACCTTC
CASSWGGSYGYTF
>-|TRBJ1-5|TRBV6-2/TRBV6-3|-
TGTGCCAGCAGCAGTTTGAGGGCACTGGAGCCCCAGCATTTT
CASSSLRALEPQHF
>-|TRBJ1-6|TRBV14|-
TGTGCCAGCAGCCAAACAGGGATAGAGTCACCCCTCCACTTT
CASSQTGIESPLHF
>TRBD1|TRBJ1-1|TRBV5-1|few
TGCGCCAGCAGCTTGGCAGGGGGGCAGAACACTGAAGCTTTCTTT
CASSLAGGQNTEAFF
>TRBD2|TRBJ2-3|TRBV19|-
TGTGCCAGTAGTATTTGGCGGGAGTATGTGGGCACAGATACGCAGTATTTT
CASSIWREYVGTDTQYF
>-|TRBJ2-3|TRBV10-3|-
TGTGCCATCCGAGGAGCTTCAGGGGTTAGCACAGATACGCAGTATTTT
CAIRGASGVSTDTQYF
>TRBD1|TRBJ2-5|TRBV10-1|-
TGCGCCAGCAGTCCAGGGACAGGGAACCAAGAGACCCAGTACTTC
CASSPGTGNQETQYF
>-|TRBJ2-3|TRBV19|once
TGTGCCGCCGGAGGTTCGAGCACAGATACGCAGTATTTT
CAAGGSSTDTQYF
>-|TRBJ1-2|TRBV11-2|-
TGTGCCAGCAGCCATGAGGTGGATGGCTACACCTTC
CASSHEVDGYTF
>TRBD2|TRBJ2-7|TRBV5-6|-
TGTGCCAGCAGCCTACTAGCGGGGAGCGGCGAGCAGTACTTC
CASSLLAGSGEQYF
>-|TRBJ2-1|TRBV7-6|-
TGTGCCAGCAGCTTAGAGAATTTTAGCGCGGATGAGCAGTTCTTC
CASSLENFSADEQFF
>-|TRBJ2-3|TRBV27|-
TGTGCCAAACCAGAAGATACGCAGTATTTT
CAKPEDTQYF
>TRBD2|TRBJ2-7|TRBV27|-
TGTGCCAGCAGTTTAGCCGGGGGGGGCATGTACGAGCAGTACTTC
CASSLAGGGMYEQYF
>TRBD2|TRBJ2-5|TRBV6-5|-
TGTGCCAGCACTCAGACTAGCGGGAGGTCCGAGACCCAGTACTTC
CASTQTSGRSETQYF
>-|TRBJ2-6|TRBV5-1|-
TGCGCCAGCAGCTTGGTGGGAGTATCTGGGGCCAACGTCCTGACTTTC
CASSLVGVSGANVLTF
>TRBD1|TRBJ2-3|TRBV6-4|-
TGTGCCAGCAGTGACTCGCAGGGGGCAGATACGCAGTATTTT
CASSDSQGADTQYF
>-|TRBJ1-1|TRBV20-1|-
TGCAGTGCTAGTCGGCGGGAGATAGGTGAAGCTTTCTTT
CSASRREIGEAFF
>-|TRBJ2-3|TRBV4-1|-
TGCGCCAGCAGCCAAGATCCTTCAGATACGCAGTATTTT
CASSQDPSDTQYF
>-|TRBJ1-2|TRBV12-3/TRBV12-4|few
TGTGCCAGCAGTTTAGGGACAGTCTATGGCTACACCTTC
CASSLGTVYGYTF
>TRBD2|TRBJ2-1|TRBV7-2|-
TGTGCCAGCAGCTTAGGAGGGGGGACTAGCGGGAGGTTATATGAGCAGTTCTTC
CASSLGGGTSGRLYEQFF
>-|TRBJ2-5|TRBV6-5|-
TGTGCCAGCAGTTATATTCTTCGGGAGACCCAGTACTTC
CASSYILRETQYF
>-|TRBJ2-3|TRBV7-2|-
TGTGCCAGCAGCACCTATTACACAGATACGCAGTATTTT
CASSTYYTDTQYF
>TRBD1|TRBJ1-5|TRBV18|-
TGTGCCAGCTCACAGGAGGGGGCGGGTAATCAGCCCCAGCATTTT
CASSQEGAGNQPQHF
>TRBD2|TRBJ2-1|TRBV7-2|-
TGTGCCAGCAGCTTAGTCTCTAGCGGTTATGAGCAGTTCTTC
CASSLVSSGYEQFF